One T cell receptor (beta chain) is described in this entry. Its antigen is not known. This table comes from immunoSEQ multiplex PCR, and its TCRdb copy is limited to in-frame clones, with some not included. The repertoire includes roughly 180,000 clones, approximately 84% of them detected once, and under 5.5% sits in the top ten. These data are taken from a study of cytotoxic CD8 clonotypes in ibrutinib-treated CLL. Study-level findings and limits: Clonotypes that were public were uncommon, and they contracted or stayed stable on treatment.

The CDR3 has 13 amino acids. V lost 0 bases to trimming and J lost 11 bases, with 13 bases between them. CDR1 is WSHSY and CDR2 is SAAADI in the germline V gene. This sequence originates from a human donor with chronic lymphocytic leukemia. Sample: PBMCs, taken after 24 months of ibrutinib treatment. The chain joins TRBV10-2 to TRBJ1-1, with D perhaps TRBD1 (5 bases). The CDR3 sequence: CASSESTGTRAFF. CDR3 nucleotide sequence: TGCGCCAGCAGTGAGTCGACTGGGACGAGGGCTTTCTTT.